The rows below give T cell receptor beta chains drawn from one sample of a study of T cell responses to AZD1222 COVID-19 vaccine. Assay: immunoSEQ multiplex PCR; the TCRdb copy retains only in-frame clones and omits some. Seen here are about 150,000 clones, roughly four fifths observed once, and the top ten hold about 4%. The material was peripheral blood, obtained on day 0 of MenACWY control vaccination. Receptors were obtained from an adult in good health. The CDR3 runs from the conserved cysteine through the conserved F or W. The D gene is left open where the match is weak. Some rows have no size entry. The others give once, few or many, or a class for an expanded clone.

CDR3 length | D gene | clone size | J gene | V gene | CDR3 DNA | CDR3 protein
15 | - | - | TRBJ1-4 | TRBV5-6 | TGTGCCAGCAGCTTGTCGGCCGGTCGAAGTGAAAAACTGTTTTTT | CASSLSAGRSEKLFF
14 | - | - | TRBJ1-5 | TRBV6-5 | TGTGCCAGCATCCCGACAGGCGGCAATCAGCCCCAGCATTTT | CASIPTGGNQPQHF
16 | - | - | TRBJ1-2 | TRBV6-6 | TGTGCCAGCAGTAACTCCGGGACAAGAAATAACTATGGCTACACCTTC | CASSNSGTRNNYGYTF
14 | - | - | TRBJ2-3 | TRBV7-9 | TGTGCCATCTCTCAAGTAGGGCGCACAGATACGCAGTATTTT | CAISQVGRTDTQYF
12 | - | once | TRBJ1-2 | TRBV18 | TGTGCCAGCTCACCGAATAGTGGTGGCTACACCTTC | CASSPNSGGYTF
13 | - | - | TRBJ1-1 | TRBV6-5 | TGTGCCAGCAGTCATACCCCTTCGACTGAAGCTTTCTTT | CASSHTPSTEAFF
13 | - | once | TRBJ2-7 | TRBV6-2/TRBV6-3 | TGTGCCAGCAGTTCAAGAGAGAGTAGCGAGCAGTACTTC | CASSSRESSEQYF
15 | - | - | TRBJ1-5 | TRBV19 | TGTGCCAGTAGTATTGGTTTAGCCAGACGCCAGCCCCAGCATTTT | CASSIGLARRQPQHF
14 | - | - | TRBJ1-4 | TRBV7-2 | TGTGCCAGCATCGCCGTGGCGATAGGGGAAAAACTGTTTTTT | CASIAVAIGEKLFF
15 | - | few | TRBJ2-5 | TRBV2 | TGTGCCAGCAGTGAACTTCTGACCCCTCAAGAGACCCAGTACTTC | CASSELLTPQETQYF
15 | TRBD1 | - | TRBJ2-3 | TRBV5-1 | TGCGCCAGCAGTCACGGGACAGGGAATACAGATACGCAGTATTTT | CASSHGTGNTDTQYF
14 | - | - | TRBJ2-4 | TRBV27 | TGTGCCAGCAGTTTATTCTGGGGAGCGGACATTCAGTACTTC | CASSLFWGADIQYF
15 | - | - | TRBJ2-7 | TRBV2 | TGTGCCAGCAGTGAAATGGGGGGGGCGCTTGGCGAGCAGTACTTC | CASSEMGGALGEQYF
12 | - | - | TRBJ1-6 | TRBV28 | TGTGCCAGCAGACCTTCGAGTTCACCCCTCCACTTT | CASRPSSSPLHF
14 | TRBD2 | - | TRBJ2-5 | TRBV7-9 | TGTGCCAGCAGCCAACTAGCGGTGGGGGAGACCCAGTACTTC | CASSQLAVGETQYF
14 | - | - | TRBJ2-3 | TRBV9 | TGTGCCAGCAGCCCGAGCCTGCGGACAGATACGCAGTATTTT | CASSPSLRTDTQYF
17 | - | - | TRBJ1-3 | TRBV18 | TGTGCCAGCTCACCATATGTGCCCCCAGGAACTGGAAACACCATATATTTT | CASSPYVPPGTGNTIYF
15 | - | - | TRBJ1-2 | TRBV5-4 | TGTGCCAGCAGCTTGGAGGGAGGCCATAACTATGGCTACACCTTC | CASSLEGGHNYGYTF